The TCR beta chain under discussion was sequenced for a study of shared clonotypes between healthy human individuals. Points from the study as a whole: Larger richness was generally estimated for naive than memory subsets.

The authors loaded around 190 ng DNA, around 30,000 T cell genomes, into sorted-subset replicate PCRs. TCRdb's copy holds only in-frame clones and misses some; the assay was immunoSEQ multiplex PCR. Here the sample spans about a million clones, about 74% being singletons. The donor population consisted of healthy HIV-negative adults with no recent acute infections or vaccinations. Everyone who donated was a Caucasian adult who lived in Nashville, Tennessee. Germline CDR1 SGHAT, CDR2 FQNNGV. The V gene lost 1 base and the J gene lost 6 bases, with 10 bases spanning the gap. CDR3 length: 14 residues. A note on this clone: The antigen remains unidentified. The same CDR3 arises from other DNA sequences in this sample as well.

This TCR derives from a man younger than 35 in good health. The sequencing input was memory CD4+ T cells sorted from blood. Subset in this sample: CD45RA-negative fraction. This chain connects TRBV11-2 to TRBJ1-5; D might be TRBD1 (6 bases). CDR3 loop: CASSLGGGRQPQHF. In DNA, the CDR3 is TGTGCCAGCAGCTTAGGGGGGGGCCGTCAGCCCCAGCATTTT.